This TCR beta chain was documented in a study of identical twins (dated by TCRdb to 2016 to 2017). With regard to the full study: The study deep-sequenced TCR alpha and beta repertoires from monozygotic twins, unrelated adults of various ages and cord blood to test whether fetal clonotypes persist. To rule out contamination, the twin experiments were replicated at different times with different library preparation protocols. Here is what the overall study found, with its caveats: Because the same donors could not be followed over many years, the conclusions relied on cross-sectional statistical analysis. Fewer insertions were carried by abundant cord blood beta clonotypes; a weaker similar trend was observed in young adult naive repertoires, while no such trend was observed in memory repertoires. Zero-insertion analyses could be partly confounded by invariant T cells such as MAIT and iNKT, though diverse VJ usage argued against such confounding for most clonotypes. Compared with coincidental sharing between unrelated individuals, an excess of low generation-probability sequences was observed among out-of-frame TCR alpha sequences shared between twins. A weaker excess of twin sharing was found in beta out-of-frame sequences because the signal-to-noise ratio was lowered by fewer shared sequences. Recombination models systematically underestimated out-of-frame TCR alpha sharing in monozygotic twins but agreed with sharing between unrelated individuals.

Library prep was done by 5' RACE. Sequencer: Illumina HiSeq 2000. A universal primer binding site was added through template switching, and the final cDNA carried a unique molecular identifier so that TCR cDNA molecules could be counted accurately. Specific primers in the conserved constant-segment region were used to synthesize first-strand cDNA for the TCR alpha and beta chains. To control for contamination, each cDNA library was double barcoded with a SMART-Mk sample barcode plus Illumina barcodes. TruSeq adapter sequences along with Illumina sample barcodes were introduced in two successive PCR steps. The Illumina HiSeq platform was used with custom primers to sequence TCR alpha and beta cDNA libraries. Under the source paper's analysis protocol: Raw reads were processed with MiGEC to extract unique molecular identifiers, and MiXCR was used to determine CDR3 positions. For each individual, recombination models were inferred using an EM algorithm with the repgenHMM and IGoR tools. Shared clonotypes were analyzed with the tcR package in R, and sharing was normalized by the product of cloneset sizes. To study raw recombination free of thymic and clonal selection effects, out-of-frame nonproductive sequences were analyzed. TCRdb reworked the public reads: Q25 trimming with fastp, MiXCR clone assembly, productive beta chains retained. Every CDR3 protein is listed once, alongside the most common genes and DNA of its rows. In this record, the V and J calls reflect TCRdb's handling and not the investigators' own analysis. The sample yields 300,000 to 350,000 distinct CDR3 sequences; over 9% were counted once. 6% to 9% of the sample rests with the top ten.

Via the germline V gene (reference sequence), CDR1 is PRHDT and CDR2 FYEKMQ. V gives up 5 bases and J gives up 1 base, and the segment between their germline ends measures 14 bases. The CDR3 starts with the cysteine, ends with the phenylalanine, and has 15 residues. Only the CDR3 region is kept as DNA, spanning 45 bases read in frame from base 1. Every donor was a healthy Caucasian. Three pairs of female monozygotic twins, all aged about 18 to 29 years, made up the twin cohort. Positive isolation kits from Invitrogen were used to isolate CD4+ and CD8+ T cell populations. On this clonotype: Its antigen is still unknown. Base qualities are missing; no much larger clone stands one base away.

These data were likewise used in another study, on yellow fever vaccine responses in identical twins. The second study's paper adds: According to the authors, in identical twins the way T cells responded to vaccination appeared partly convergent and partly personalized. The study precisely tracked vaccine-responding T cell clones in identical twins.

This TCR was recovered from a young woman in good health. The V gene is TRBV13 and the J gene is TRBJ1-2; D gene: possibly TRBD1, on 6 matching bases. The sequencing input was CD8+ T cells sorted from blood. The DNA is as follows: TGTGCCAGCAGCCACCGGACAGCGATTAACTATGGCTACACCTTC. It encodes CASSHRTAINYGYTF.